The rows below give T cell receptor beta chains drawn from one sample of a study of CD8 T cells in Susac syndrome. TCRdb used MiXCR to reprocess the immunoSEQ multiplex PCR reads, holding one entry per CDR3 protein. This table has about 400,000 distinct CDR3 sequences, around 85% appearing once. Material: CD8+ T cells from PBMCs. The receptors were gathered from a human donor with multiple sclerosis. Both conserved end residues are part of each CDR3. Fields, in order: J gene, clone size, V gene, D gene, CDR3 protein, CDR3 DNA. D genes are given only for firm matches. Some rows have no size entry. The others give once, few or many, or a class for an expanded clone.

>TRBJ2-1|NA|TRBV12-3/TRBV12-4|NA
CASTLTGSEQFF
TGTGCCAGCACCCTAACAGGGAGCGAGCAGTTCTTC
>TRBJ1-1|few|TRBV7-6|NA
CASSPGGVNTEAFF
TGTGCCAGCAGTCCAGGTGGGGTAAACACTGAAGCTTTCTTT
>TRBJ2-2|NA|TRBV4-1|NA
CASSQLQITNTGELFF
TGCGCCAGCAGCCAGCTACAGATCACGAACACCGGGGAGCTGTTTTTT
>TRBJ2-7|NA|TRBV19|TRBD2
CASSVAGRAYEQYF
TGTGCCAGTAGTGTAGCGGGCAGGGCCTACGAGCAGTACTTC
>TRBJ2-7|few|TRBV7-2|TRBD1
CASSESRGHTEQYF
TGTGCCAGCAGCGAAAGCAGGGGGCACACCGAGCAGTACTTC
>TRBJ2-2|NA|TRBV27|NA
CASSFSGIPHTGELFF
TGTGCCAGCAGTTTCTCAGGAATACCCCACACCGGGGAGCTGTTTTTT
>TRBJ1-1|NA|TRBV5-1|NA
CASSWSGESTEAFF
TGCGCCAGCAGCTGGTCCGGAGAAAGCACTGAAGCTTTCTTT
>TRBJ2-1|once|TRBV19|TRBD2
CASSIPSGNKAEQFF
TGTGCCAGTAGTATACCTAGCGGGAATAAGGCTGAGCAGTTCTTC
>TRBJ2-7|NA|TRBV28|NA
CASSFLGVVGYEQYF
TGTGCCAGCAGTTTCCTGGGCGTGGTGGGGTACGAGCAGTACTTC
>TRBJ1-1|NA|TRBV7-9|NA
CASSLGERVGSVEPAFF
TGTGCCAGCAGCTTAGGGGAGAGGGTAGGATCCGTCGAACCAGCTTTCTTT
>TRBJ1-1|NA|TRBV6-5|NA
CASSPYDLLGTEAFF
TGTGCCAGCAGTCCATATGACCTACTGGGCACTGAAGCTTTCTTT
>TRBJ1-1|NA|TRBV20-1|TRBD1
CSAPDRGHPEAFF
TGCAGTGCTCCGGACAGGGGGCACCCTGAAGCTTTCTTT
>TRBJ2-1|NA|TRBV27|NA
CASSLGSQAYLLGFYYNEQFF
TGTGCCAGCAGTTTAGGATCCCAAGCCTACCTCCTAGGCTTTTATTACAATGAGCAGTTCTTC
>TRBJ2-4|NA|TRBV20-1|NA
CSAIRQSDIQYF
TGCAGTGCTATTAGACAGAGTGACATTCAGTACTTC
>TRBJ2-2|few|TRBV29-1|TRBD2
CSVETSGRAGTGELFF
TGCAGCGTTGAGACTAGCGGGAGGGCTGGCACCGGTGAGCTGTTTTTT
>TRBJ2-7|few|TRBV14|NA
CASSQGSGGLAYEQYF
TGTGCCAGCAGCCAAGGGTCAGGGGGACTCGCCTACGAGCAGTACTTC
>TRBJ1-3|NA|TRBV30|NA
CAFRKGLGNTIYF
TGTGCCTTTCGAAAGGGGCTTGGAAACACCATATATTTT
>TRBJ2-3|NA|TRBV20-1|TRBD2
CSARDTTSGGYTDTQYF
TGCAGTGCTAGAGATACGACTAGCGGGGGTTACACAGATACGCAGTATTTT
>TRBJ1-1|NA|TRBV10-3|NA
CAISPEYMNTEAFF
TGTGCCATCAGTCCAGAGTACATGAACACTGAAGCTTTCTTT
>TRBJ1-1|NA|TRBV13|NA
CASSLYTEAFF
TGTGCCAGCAGCTTATACACTGAAGCTTTCTTT
>TRBJ1-1|NA|TRBV7-6|NA
CASLPSLNTEAFF
TGTGCCAGCCTGCCAAGCCTGAACACTGAAGCTTTCTTT
>TRBJ2-2|NA|TRBV12-3/TRBV12-4|NA
CASIRETGELFF
TGTGCCAGCATCCGGGAGACCGGGGAGCTGTTTTTT
>TRBJ2-7|NA|TRBV7-9|NA
CASSLAGMPYEQYF
TGTGCCAGCAGCTTAGCCGGGATGCCCTACGAGCAGTACTTC
>TRBJ2-5|NA|TRBV11-2|TRBD2
CASSLTGLAGATQETQYF
TGTGCCAGCAGCTTAACAGGACTAGCGGGGGCCACCCAAGAGACCCAGTACTTC
>TRBJ2-7|NA|TRBV28|TRBD2
CASSKGPGGFHEQYF
TGTGCCAGCAGTAAAGGACCGGGAGGGTTCCACGAGCAGTACTTC
>TRBJ1-2|NA|TRBV4-1|NA
CASSPIANYGYTF
TGCGCCAGCAGCCCGATAGCTAACTATGGCTACACCTTC
>TRBJ1-2|NA|TRBV2|NA
CASSERGAVYNYGYTF
TGTGCCAGCAGTGAACGAGGGGCCGTATATAACTATGGCTACACCTTC
>TRBJ1-1|NA|TRBV9|TRBD1
CASSFTDRGDTEAFF
TGTGCCAGCAGCTTTACGGACAGGGGGGACACTGAAGCTTTCTTT
>TRBJ1-5|NA|TRBV27|NA
CASSLGQTISPQHF
TGTGCCAGCAGTTTAGGGCAGACCATCAGCCCCCAGCATTTT
>TRBJ2-2|NA|TRBV10-3|NA
CAISAQDNSNTGELFF
TGTGCCATCAGTGCTCAGGACAACTCGAACACCGGGGAGCTGTTTTTT
>TRBJ2-7|once|TRBV3-1|TRBD2
CASSPGGGSSYEQYF
TGTGCCAGCAGCCCCGGGGGGGGTAGCTCCTACGAGCAGTACTTC
>TRBJ2-3|NA|TRBV6-5|NA
CASSPWWASTDTQYF
TGTGCCAGCAGCCCCTGGTGGGCCTCCACAGATACGCAGTATTTT
>TRBJ2-1|NA|TRBV12-3/TRBV12-4|TRBD2
CASSQPGLAGVIGQFF
TGTGCCAGCAGTCAACCGGGACTAGCGGGAGTTATCGGGCAGTTCTTC